The T cell receptor (beta chain) described here comes from a study of a mutant IDH1 vaccine in newly diagnosed glioma. This clone was observed once. Time point denoted: baseline, week 1 (first vaccination visit). The treatment was: pre-vaccination baseline after standard-of-care therapy. Germline V gene lookup returns CDR1 MGHDK and CDR2 SYGVNS. The CDR3 contains 13 residues. V was cut by 1 base and J by 5 bases, with 8 bases left in between. Method: immunoSEQ multiplex PCR; TCRdb's copy keeps in-frame clones and lacks some. The data show around 24,000 clones, approximately 89% seen once. The chain combines TRBV25-1 with TRBJ1-1; the D is unclear. The source of this sequence is a man aged 25-45 years with glioma. This sample comprised PBMCs, obtained from a glioma patient treated with radiotherapy, temozolomide or both. The CDR3 DNA is TGTGCCAGCAGTGAATTGAGAGGAACTGAAGCTTTCTTT. Protein: CASSELRGTEAFF.